This TCR beta chain was retrieved from a study of shared clonotypes between healthy human individuals (dated by TCRdb to the early 2020s). In terms of the full investigation: Three men and two women, aged 18 to 49 years, made up the cohort. For each donor, CD4 naive and CD4 memory were each run on three plates, CD8 naive on two plates, and CD8 memory on one plate. To estimate repertoire size and how much clonotype sharing occurs between individuals, the study deeply sequenced the blood TCR repertoires of about 5 healthy adults. Different laboratories and diverse techniques were used to prepare libraries and sequence TCR repertoires, to increase sequencing depth and limit assay-specific biases. Leukapheresis yielded between about 0.94 and 9 billion PBMCs per donor.

TCR CDR3 regions were amplified from genomic DNA by multiplex PCR using the deep immunoSEQ assay. For each cell subset, the extracted genomic DNA was distributed evenly across all wells of several immunoSEQ 96-well plates, and each plate served as one replicate. Each replicate PCR for sorted subsets received approximately 200 ng genomic DNA, equal to 28,000 or so T cell genomes. The purified libraries were quantified using a Qubit 3.0 fluorometer, sized with a Bioanalyzer 2100, and then quantified again using the KAPA Library Quantification kit. Every immunoSEQ 96-well plate was sequenced on a dedicated single-read 150-cycle Illumina NextSeq 550 flow cell. On the authors' methods: Because the immunoSEQ output included only junctional sequences and no quality scores, the filtering could not be the same as the filtering used for full-length reads. Sequences were annotated with PyIR, a Python wrapper for IgBLAST v1.9, using IMGT germline references to assign V/J genes and CDR3. Reads were filtered out if the reads had weak V/J assignments (E-value above 1e-6), no CDR3, stop codons, out-of-frame junctions, or ambiguous translated residues. V3J clonotypes were defined by identical inferred V gene, J gene, and CDR3 amino acid sequence. The percentage overlap between two repertoires was calculated by dividing the number of shared unique clonotypes by the size of the smaller repertoire. Three approaches were used to assess repertoire richness: RTK rarefaction, the Chao1 estimator, and Recon v2.1 estimates of unobserved clonotypes. Generation probabilities were computed with OLGA for all TCRbeta clonotypes obtained by the gDNA method from several donors. TCRdb limited this immuneACCESS table to in-frame rearrangements with V and J called. A share of clones is missing; checked studies link under half to unresolved V genes, and the rest is unexplained. V and J calls and clone size follow that table, whereas D and trimming were derived from the DNA. This sample lists approximately 2,200,000 clones; 85% to 95% were detected once. The top ten clones comprise more than 1.5% of the sample.

V is shortened by 4 bases, J by 4 bases, and the region joining them spans 14 bases. The germline V gene sets CDR1 to SGDLS and CDR2 to YYNGEE. From cysteine to phenylalanine, the CDR3 is 14 amino acids long. Only CDR3 DNA remains: 42 bases, in frame from the first base. For the CD8 naive samples, CD45RO-negative cells were positively selected for CCR7, yielding a CD45RA+CCR7+ population from which TemRA cells were excluded. The donors were healthy, HIV-negative adults who had no recently reported acute infections or vaccinations. Only Caucasian adults living in Nashville, Tennessee, USA were represented among the donors. Blood was obtained by leukapheresis, after which PBMCs were separated by Ficoll-Histopaque density gradient centrifugation and cryopreserved in liquid nitrogen vapor phase. Purity and quantity of every magnetically sorted T cell population were checked by analytical flow cytometry. Genomic DNA was isolated from each sorted fraction and quantified by UV absorbance on a Nanodrop 2000c.

Concerning this clone itself: The clone's antigen remains unknown. Base quality data are lacking; no much larger clone is found one base away.

Summary of the overall study and its limitations: Based on pairwise subsampling, the degree of clonotype sharing among donors was expected to be affected by sequencing depth. The genetic and exposure-history diversity represented was limited by the small number of donors. Rarefaction of sorted-subset datasets indicated incomplete sequencing despite the large sequencing depth. Sharing across a handful of donors was observed for roughly 5% of naive CD4, less than 4% of naive CD8, about 2.3% of memory CD4, and about 0.38% of memory CD8 clonotypes. Sampling was limited to blood, and TCR repertoires in tissue likely differ from TCR repertoires in blood. Naive subsets generally had larger estimated clonotype richness than memory subsets. Clonotypes shared by all four sorted-subset donors showed higher generation probabilities than non-shared clonotypes.

This receptor chain uses TRBV9 and TRBJ1-2; the D region possibly corresponds to TRBD1 (5 bases align). The sequencing input was naive CD8+ T cells from PBMCs. The meaning of the sample's cell subset or site label: CD45RA+CCR7+. The receptor was isolated from a man aged 18 to 30 in good health. Some clones in this sample may be carry-over from other donors' samples. The DNA sequence reads TGTGCCAGCAGCCCCCCGGGGGGGATCTATGGCTACACCTTC. It translates to CASSPPGGIYGYTF. With the portions outside the CDR3 filled from the reference TRBV9 and TRBJ1-2 genes, the complete variable region becomes DSGVTQTPKHLITATGQRVTLRCSPRSGDLSVYWYQQSLDQGLQFLIQYYNGEERAKGNILERFSAQQFPDLHSELNLSSLELGDSALYFCASSPPGGIYGYTFGSGTRLTVV.